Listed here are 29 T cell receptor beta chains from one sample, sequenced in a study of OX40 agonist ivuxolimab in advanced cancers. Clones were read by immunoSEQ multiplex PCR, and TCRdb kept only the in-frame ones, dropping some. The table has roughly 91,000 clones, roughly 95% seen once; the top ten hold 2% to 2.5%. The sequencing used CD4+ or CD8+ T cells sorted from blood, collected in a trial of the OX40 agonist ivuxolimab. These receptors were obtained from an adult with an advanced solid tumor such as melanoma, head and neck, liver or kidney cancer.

In nucleotides, the CDR3 is TGTGCCAGCAGCTTAGGCGGTCTAGCGGGGGGGAATGAGCAGTTCTTC. Amino acid sequence: CASSLGGLAGGNEQFF. V is TRBV11-2 and J is TRBJ2-1; 12 nucleotides align to TRBD2. Trimming at V came to 1 base and at J to 7 bases, leaving 5 bases not matched to a gene. The CDR3 has 16 residues. Germline CDR1 is SGHAT and CDR2 is FQNNGV.

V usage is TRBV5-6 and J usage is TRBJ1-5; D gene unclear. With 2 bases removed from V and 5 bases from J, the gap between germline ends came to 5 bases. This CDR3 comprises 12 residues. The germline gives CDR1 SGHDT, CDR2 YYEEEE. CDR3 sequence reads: CASSLNDQPQHF. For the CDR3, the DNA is TGTGCCAGCAGCTTAAATGATCAGCCCCAGCATTTT. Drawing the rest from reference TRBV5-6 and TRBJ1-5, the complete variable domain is DAGVTQSPTHLIKTRGQQVTLRCSPKSGHDTVSWYQQALGQGPQFIFQYYEEEERQRGNFPDRFSGHQFPNYSSELNVNALLLGDSALYLCASSLNDQPQHFGDGTRLSIL.

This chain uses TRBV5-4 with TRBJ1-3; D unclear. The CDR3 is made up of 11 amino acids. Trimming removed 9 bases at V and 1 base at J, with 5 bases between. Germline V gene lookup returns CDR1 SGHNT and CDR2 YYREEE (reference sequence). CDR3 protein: CAIPSGNTIYF. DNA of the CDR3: TGTGCCATACCATCTGGAAACACCATATATTTT. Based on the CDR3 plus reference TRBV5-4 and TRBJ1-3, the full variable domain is ETGVTQSPTHLIKTRGQQVTLRCSSQSGHNTVSWYQQALGQGPQFIFQYYREEENGRGNFPPRFSGLQFPNYSSELNVNALELDDSALYLCAIPSGNTIYFGEGSWLTVV.

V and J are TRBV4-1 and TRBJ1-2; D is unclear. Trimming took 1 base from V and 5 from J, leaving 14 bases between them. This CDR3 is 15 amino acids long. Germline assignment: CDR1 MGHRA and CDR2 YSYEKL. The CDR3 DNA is TGCGCCAGCAGCCAAGGTTTCGGCGAGCTTTATGGCTACACCTTC. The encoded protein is CASSQGFGELYGYTF.

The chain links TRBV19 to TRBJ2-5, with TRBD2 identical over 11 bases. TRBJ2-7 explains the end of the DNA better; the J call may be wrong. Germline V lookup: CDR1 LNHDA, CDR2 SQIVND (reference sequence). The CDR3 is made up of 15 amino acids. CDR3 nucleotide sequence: TGTGCCAGTAGTACATCGGGACTAGCGGACTACGAGCAGTACTTC. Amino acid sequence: CASSTSGLADYEQYF.

The CDR3 DNA sequence: TGTGCCAGCAGCTTAGATAAGACGGGGGCGAACACCGGGGAGCTGTTTTTT. Its protein is CASSLDKTGANTGELFF. J is TRBJ2-2 and V is TRBV7-7, with D possibly matching TRBD2 (6 bases). In germline, CDR1 is SSHAT, CDR2 FNYEAQ (reference sequence). The CDR3 runs 17 residues. Trimming took off 1 base at V and 0 bases at J, with 12 bases between the two ends. The full variable domain, with the rest looked up from reference TRBV7-7 and TRBJ2-2, is GAGVSQSPRYKVTKRGQDVTLRCDPISSHATLYWYQQALGQGPEFLTYFNYEAQPDKSGLPSDRFSAERPEGSISTLTIQRTEQRDSAMYRCASSLDKTGANTGELFFGEGSRLTVL.

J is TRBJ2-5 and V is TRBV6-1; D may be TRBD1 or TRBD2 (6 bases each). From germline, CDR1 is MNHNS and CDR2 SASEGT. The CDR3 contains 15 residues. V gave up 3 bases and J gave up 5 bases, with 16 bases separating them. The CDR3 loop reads CASSEGAGSVETQYF. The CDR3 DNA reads TGTGCCAGCAGTGAGGGGGCCGGGAGTGTTGAGACCCAGTACTTC.

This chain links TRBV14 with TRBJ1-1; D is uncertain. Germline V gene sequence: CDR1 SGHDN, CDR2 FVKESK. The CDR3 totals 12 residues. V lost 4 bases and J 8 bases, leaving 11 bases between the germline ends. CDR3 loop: CASSRPGHEAFF. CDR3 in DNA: TGTGCCAGCAGCCGACCAGGTCACGAAGCTTTCTTT.

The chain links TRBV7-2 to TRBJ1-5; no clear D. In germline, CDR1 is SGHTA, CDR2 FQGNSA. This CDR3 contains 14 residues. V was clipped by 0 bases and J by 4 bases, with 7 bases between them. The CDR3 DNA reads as TGTGCCAGCAGCTTAGCGACCGGTAATCAGCCCCAGCATTTT. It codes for CASSLATGNQPQHF.

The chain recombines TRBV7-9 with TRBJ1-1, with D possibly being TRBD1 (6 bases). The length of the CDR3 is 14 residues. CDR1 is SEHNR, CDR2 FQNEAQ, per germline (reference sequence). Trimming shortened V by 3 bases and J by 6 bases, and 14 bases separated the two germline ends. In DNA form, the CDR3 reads TGTGCCAGCAGCTTTCGGAACTCAGGGGCTGAAGCTTTCTTT. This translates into CASSFRNSGAEAFF.

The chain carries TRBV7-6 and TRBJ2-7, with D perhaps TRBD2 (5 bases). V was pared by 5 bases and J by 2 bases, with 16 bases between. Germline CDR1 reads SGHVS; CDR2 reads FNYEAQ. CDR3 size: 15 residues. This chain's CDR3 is CASSQGSGLPYEQYF. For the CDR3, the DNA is TGTGCCAGCAGCCAAGGAAGCGGCCTTCCCTACGAGCAGTACTTC.

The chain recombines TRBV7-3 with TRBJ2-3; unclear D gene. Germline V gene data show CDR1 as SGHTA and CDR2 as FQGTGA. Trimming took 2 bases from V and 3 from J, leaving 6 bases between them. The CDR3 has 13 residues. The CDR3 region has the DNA TGTGCCAGCAGCTTAGATGCTACAGATACGCAGTATTTT. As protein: CASSLDATDTQYF. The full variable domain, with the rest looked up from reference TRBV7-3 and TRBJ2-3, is GAGVSQTPSNKVTEKGKYVELRCDPISGHTALYWYRQSLGQGPEFLIYFQGTGAADDSGLPNDRFFAVRPEGSVSTLKIQRTERGDSAVYLCASSLDATDTQYFGPGTRLTVL.

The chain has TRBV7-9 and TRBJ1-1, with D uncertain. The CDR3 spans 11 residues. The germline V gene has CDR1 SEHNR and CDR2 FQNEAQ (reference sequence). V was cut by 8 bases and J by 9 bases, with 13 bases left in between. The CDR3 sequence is CASLIEGKAFF. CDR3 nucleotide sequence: TGTGCCAGCCTAATCGAGGGAAAAGCTTTCTTT.

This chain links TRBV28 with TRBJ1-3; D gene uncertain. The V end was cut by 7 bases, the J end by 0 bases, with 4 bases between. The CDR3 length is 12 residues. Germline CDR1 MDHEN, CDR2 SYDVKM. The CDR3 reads CASMSSGNTIYF. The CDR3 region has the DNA TGTGCCAGCATGAGCTCTGGAAACACCATATATTTT.

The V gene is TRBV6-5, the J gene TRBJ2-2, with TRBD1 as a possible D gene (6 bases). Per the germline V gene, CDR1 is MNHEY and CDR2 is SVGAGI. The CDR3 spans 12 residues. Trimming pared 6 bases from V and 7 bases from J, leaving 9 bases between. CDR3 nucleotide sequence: TGTGCCAGCAGACAACAGGGCGGGGAGCTGTTTTTT. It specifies CASRQQGGELFF.

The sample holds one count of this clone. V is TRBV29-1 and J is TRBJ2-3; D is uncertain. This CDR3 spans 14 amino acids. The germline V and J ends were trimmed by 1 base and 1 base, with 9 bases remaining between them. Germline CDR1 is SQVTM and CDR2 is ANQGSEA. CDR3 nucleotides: TGCAGCGTTGAAGGAGCCCGCCGCACAGATACGCAGTATTTT. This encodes CSVEGARRTDTQYF.

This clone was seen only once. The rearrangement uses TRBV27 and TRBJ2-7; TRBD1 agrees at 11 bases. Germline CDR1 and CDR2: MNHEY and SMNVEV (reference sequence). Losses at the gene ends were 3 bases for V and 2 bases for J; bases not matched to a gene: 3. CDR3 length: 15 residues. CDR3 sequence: CASSFSGQGAYEQYF. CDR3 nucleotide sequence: TGTGCCAGCAGTTTCTCGGGACAGGGGGCCTACGAGCAGTACTTC.

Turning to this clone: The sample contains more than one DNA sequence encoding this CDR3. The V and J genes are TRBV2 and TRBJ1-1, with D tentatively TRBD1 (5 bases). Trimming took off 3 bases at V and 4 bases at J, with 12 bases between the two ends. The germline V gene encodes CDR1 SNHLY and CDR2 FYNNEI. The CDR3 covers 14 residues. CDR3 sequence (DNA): TGTGCCAGCAGTGAGGTTGGCGGGGGCACTGAAGCTTTCTTT. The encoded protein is CASSEVGGGTEAFF.

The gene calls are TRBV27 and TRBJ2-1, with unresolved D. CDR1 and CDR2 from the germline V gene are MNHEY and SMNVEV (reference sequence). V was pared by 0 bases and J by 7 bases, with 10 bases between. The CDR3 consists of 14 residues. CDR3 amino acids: CASSLSTVGNEQFF. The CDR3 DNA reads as TGTGCCAGCAGTTTATCGACCGTGGGTAATGAGCAGTTCTTC.

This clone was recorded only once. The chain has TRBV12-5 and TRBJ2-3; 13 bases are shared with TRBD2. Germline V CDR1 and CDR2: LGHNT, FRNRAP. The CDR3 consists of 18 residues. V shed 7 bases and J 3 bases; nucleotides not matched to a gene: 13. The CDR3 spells CASALNLVLAGGTDTQYF. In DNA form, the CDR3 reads TGTGCTAGTGCCCTAAACCTTGTACTAGCGGGGGGGACAGATACGCAGTATTTT.

CDR3 region: CASTRTGGGEAFF. CDR3 DNA: TGTGCCAGCACCAGGACAGGGGGCGGGGAAGCTTTCTTT. The chain joins TRBV5-6 to TRBJ1-1, with 11 bases identical to TRBD1. Germline trimming cut 6 bases from V and 8 bases from J; bases unmatched to any gene: 6. Germline CDR1 SGHDT, CDR2 YYEEEE. This CDR3 comprises 13 residues.

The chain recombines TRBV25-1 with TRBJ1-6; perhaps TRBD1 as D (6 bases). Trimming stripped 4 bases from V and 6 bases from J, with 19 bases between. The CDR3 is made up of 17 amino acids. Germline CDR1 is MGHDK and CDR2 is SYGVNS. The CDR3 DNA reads TGTGCCAGCAGTGCCCACTCCCCCCTGGGGGCTAATTCACCCCTCCACTTT. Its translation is CASSAHSPLGANSPLHF.

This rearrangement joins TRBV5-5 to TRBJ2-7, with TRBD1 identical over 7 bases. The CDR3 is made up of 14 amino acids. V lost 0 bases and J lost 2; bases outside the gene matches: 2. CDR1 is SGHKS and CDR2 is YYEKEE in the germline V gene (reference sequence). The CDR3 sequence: CASSLAGGTYEQYF. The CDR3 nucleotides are TGTGCCAGCAGCTTGGCAGGGGGTACCTACGAGCAGTACTTC.

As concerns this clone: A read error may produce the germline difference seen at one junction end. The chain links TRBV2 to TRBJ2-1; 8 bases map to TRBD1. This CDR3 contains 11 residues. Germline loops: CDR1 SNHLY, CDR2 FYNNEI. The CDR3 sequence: CASSTGQGTIF. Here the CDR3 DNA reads TGTGCCAGCAGTACCGGACAGGGTACGATCTTC.

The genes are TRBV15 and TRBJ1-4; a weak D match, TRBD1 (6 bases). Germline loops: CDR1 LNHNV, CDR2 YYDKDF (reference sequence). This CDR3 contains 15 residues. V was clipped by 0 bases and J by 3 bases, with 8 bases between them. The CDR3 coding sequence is TGTGCCACCAGCAGAGAAGGGGGGGCTAATGAAAAACTGTTTTTT. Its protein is CATSREGGANEKLFF.

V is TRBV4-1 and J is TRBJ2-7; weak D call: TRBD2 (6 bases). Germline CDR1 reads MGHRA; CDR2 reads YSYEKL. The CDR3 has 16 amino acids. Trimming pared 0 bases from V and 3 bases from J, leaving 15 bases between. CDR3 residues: CASSQDGRQGGYEQYF. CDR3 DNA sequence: TGCGCCAGCAGCCAAGATGGTCGCCAGGGAGGCTACGAGCAGTACTTC.

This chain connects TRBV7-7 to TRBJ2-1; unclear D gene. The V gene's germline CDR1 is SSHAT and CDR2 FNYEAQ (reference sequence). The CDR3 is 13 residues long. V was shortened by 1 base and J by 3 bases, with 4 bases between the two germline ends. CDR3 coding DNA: TGTGCCAGCAGCTTAGGACTCTACAATGAGCAGTTCTTC. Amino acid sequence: CASSLGLYNEQFF.

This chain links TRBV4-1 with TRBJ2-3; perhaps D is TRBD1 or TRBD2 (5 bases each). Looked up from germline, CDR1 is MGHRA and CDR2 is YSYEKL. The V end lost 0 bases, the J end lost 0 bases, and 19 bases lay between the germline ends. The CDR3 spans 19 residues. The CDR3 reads CASSQDWGSGASSTDTQYF. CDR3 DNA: TGCGCCAGCAGCCAAGATTGGGGGAGTGGGGCTTCTAGCACAGATACGCAGTATTTT.

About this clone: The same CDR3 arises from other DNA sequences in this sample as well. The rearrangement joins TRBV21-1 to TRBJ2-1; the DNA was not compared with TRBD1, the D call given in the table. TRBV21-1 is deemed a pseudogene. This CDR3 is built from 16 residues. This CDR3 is CASSKGRGRGVSKQFF. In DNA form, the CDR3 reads TGTGCCAGCAGCAAAGGGCGGGGCAGGGGGGTCAGTAAGCAGTTCTTC.